The 14 T cell receptor beta chains below were found in one sample sequenced in a study of tumor and adjacent non-tumor tissue in lung cancer (dated by TCRdb to about 2018). Library preparation used multiplex PCR. This sample was sequenced with an Illumina HiSeq 2500. TCRbeta libraries were built by three rounds of nested PCR using primers (Table S4), following protocols modified from ARM-PCR. TCRdb took the public reads, trimmed them with fastp at Q25, ran MiXCR for clone calling and kept in-frame beta chains. Rows merge per CDR3 protein into single entries with the most common DNA and genes. The table for this sample lists 120,000 or so distinct CDR3 sequences; approximately 80% of them were counted only once. Of the sample, about 23% is held by the ten largest clones. RNA was extracted from bulk unsorted tissue and checked for quality with a NanoDrop ND-1000 and an Agilent 2100. The sample was lung tumor tissue. Every receptor here comes from a man between 65 and 85 years old with non-small cell lung cancer.

The chain couples TRBV29-1 to TRBJ1-6, with D unclear. Looked up from germline, CDR1 is SQVTM and CDR2 is ANQGSEA. This CDR3 contains 13 residues. The V end lost 7 bases, the J end lost 6 bases, and 13 bases lay between the germline ends. CDR3 DNA sequence: TGCAGCGCTGAGCAAGAGCTTAATTCACCCCTCCACTTT. Translating gives CSAEQELNSPLHF.

This clonotype was counted many times. A read error may be the cause here, since a much bigger clone is one base away. The chain links TRBV11-1 to TRBJ2-5; D not resolved. The CDR3 runs 13 residues. CDR1 is SGHAT, CDR2 FQDESV, per germline (reference sequence). V dropped 5 bases and J dropped 5 bases, with 12 bases sitting between them. CDR3 in amino acids: CASSLFRRETQYF. As DNA, the CDR3 is TGTGCCAGCAGCCTTTTCAGGCGGGAGACCCAGTACTTC.

A note on this clonotype: One end of the junction is discordant with germline, which a read error may explain. The chain joins TRBV29-1 to TRBJ2-5, with 7 bases fitting TRBD1. The germline CDR1 and CDR2 sequences are SQVTM and ANQGSEA. The CDR3 length is 13 residues. CDR3 region: CNVDWGQRGTQYF. The CDR3 coding sequence is TGTAACGTTGACTGGGGACAGAGGGGGACCCAGTACTTC.

This chain links TRBV12-3 or TRBV12-4 with TRBJ1-5; tentative D call: TRBD1 (6 bases). There are 14 residues in the CDR3. Trimming left V 10 bases short and J 5 bases short, with 18 bases between. This CDR3 is CAIRNRESHQPQHF. The CDR3 DNA reads as TGTGCCATCAGGAACAGGGAGTCGCATCAGCCCCAGCATTTT.

This clonotype was detected ten times or more. J is TRBJ2-1 and V is TRBV7-9; 7 bases are shared with TRBD1. CDR1 is SEHNR, CDR2 FQNEAQ, per germline (reference sequence). The ends lost 5 bases at V and 4 bases at J; junction bases unmatched: 5. The CDR3 consists of 14 residues. CDR3 protein: CASSIGTVYNEQFF. CDR3 DNA sequence: TGTGCCAGCAGCATCGGGACAGTATACAATGAGCAGTTCTTC.

With respect to this clonotype: A clone one base away is much larger, so this may be a read error. The genes are TRBV5-1 and TRBJ1-2, with D hard to call. Per germline, CDR1 SGHRS and CDR2 YFSETQ. With 0 bases removed from V and 6 bases from J, the gap between germline ends came to 12 bases. The CDR3 runs 14 residues. The CDR3 loop reads CASSLDGIVHGYTF. The CDR3 nucleotides are TGCGCCAGCAGCTTGGATGGGATAGTCCATGGCTACACCTTC.

Comment on this clonotype: Because the CDR3 is missing its conserved closing phenylalanine or tryptophan, this is likely a read error. The rearrangement uses TRBV6-6 and TRBJ1-6; a possible D gene is TRBD1 (6 bases). CDR1 is MNHNY, CDR2 SVGAGI, per germline (reference sequence). There are 17 residues in the CDR3. The CDR3 loop is CASRKEHRTGIGSLLHY. In DNA form, the CDR3 reads TGTGCCAGCAGAAAGGAACACAGAACAGGGATAGGTTCACTCCTCCACTAT.

The rearrangement joins TRBV20-1 to TRBJ1-5; D call uncertain. The closer fit of TRBJ2-3 to the DNA end suggests the J call may be wrong. Germline CDR1 and CDR2: DFQATT and SNEGSKA (reference sequence). The CDR3 is made up of 14 amino acids. In DNA form, the CDR3 reads TGCAGCGCCTCTTCGATATCTCTCGATCAGCCCCAGTATTTT. This sequence encodes CSASSISLDQPQYF.

In the case of this clonotype: One end of the junction does not line up with germline, which may come from a read error. The V call is TRBV5-6, the J call TRBJ1-1; 8 nucleotides agree with TRBD1. CDR1 is SGHDT and CDR2 is YYEEEE in the germline V gene. CDR3 length: 15 residues. The CDR3 DNA is TGTGCCAGCAGCGGGACAGGTTTGTCAAACACTGGAGCTTTCTTT. Translation: CASSGTGLSNTGAFF.

The sample holds one count of this clonotype. CDR3 sequence reads: CANIEGGFNQPQYF. The CDR3 nucleotides are TGTGCCAACATCGAGGGAGGATTCAATCAGCCCCAGTATTTT. The chain employs TRBV12-3 or TRBV12-4 and TRBJ1-5, with D tentatively TRBD2 (6 bases). The J call may be wrong; the DNA end is better matched by TRBJ2-3. CDR3 size: 14 residues.

This clonotype is a singleton in its sample. The CDR3 sequence is CASGYIEGTQYF. The CDR3 DNA reads TGTGCCAGCGGCTACATAGAAGGGACCCAGTACTTC. The chain recombines TRBV5-6 with TRBJ2-5; no clear D. The CDR3 is made up of 12 amino acids. The ends were cut back, 7 bases at V and 7 bases at J, with 14 bases in the middle. CDR1 and CDR2 from the germline V gene are SGHDT and YYEEEE.

A remark on this clonotype: Mismatch with germline at one junction end may stem from a read error. The chain joins TRBV20-1 to TRBJ1-2; no definite D call. The germline V gene has CDR1 DFQATT and CDR2 SNEGSKA (reference sequence). There are 13 residues in the CDR3. The CDR3 loop reads CSTTLGRNYVYTF. The DNA for the CDR3 is TGCAGTACCACCCTCGGGCGGAACTATGTCTACACCTTC.

Of note for this clonotype: Mismatch with germline at one junction end may stem from a read error. The gene calls are TRBV5-4 and TRBJ2-1; D may be TRBD1 (5 bases). The germline V gene has CDR1 SGHNT and CDR2 YYREEE (reference sequence). The CDR3 is 15 residues long. The CDR3 DNA reads as TGTACCAGCAGCTTTGTAGGCAGGGTGGGGAATAAGCTGTTCTTC. Amino acids: CTSSFVGRVGNKLFF.

In regard to this clonotype: Germline is not matched at one junction end, which may reflect a read error. The genes are TRBV5-5 and TRBJ2-7; weak D call: TRBD2 (6 bases). Per the germline V gene, CDR1 is SGHKS and CDR2 is YYEKEE (reference sequence). This CDR3 region has 15 residues. CDR3: CVSSFLSGSSYEQYF. The CDR3 DNA sequence: TGTGTCAGCAGCTTCCTTTCCGGGAGCTCCTACGAGCAGTACTTT.